This T cell receptor beta chain was obtained from a study of CD8 T cells in ankylosing spondylitis. From the 5' RACE reads, TCRdb called clonotypes with MiXCR, one entry per CDR3 protein. Among roughly 350,000 distinct CDR3 sequences, approximately 8.2% were seen once, and the ten largest hold roughly 15%. This clonotype was seen at least ten times. Its antigen is unidentified. This CDR3 is built from 14 residues. V was clipped by 0 bases and J by 4 bases; unmatched bases: 2. The V gene's germline CDR1 is LGHDT and CDR2 YNNKEL (reference sequence). General study points: Matched ankylosing spondylitis synovial fluid reportedly contained a significantly enriched population of disease-linked clones. In ankylosing spondylitis blood, a motif of roughly 8 highly homologous TCR beta variants appeared characteristic.

The sample comprised blood, either unsorted or a sorted T cell fraction (not recorded which). V gene TRBV3-1 combines with J gene TRBJ1-2; 7 bases map to TRBD1. The source is a male donor with ankylosing spondylitis. The CDR3 nucleotides read TGTGCCAGCAGCCAAGATCCAGGGGGCTATGGCTACACCTTC. Amino acids: CASSQDPGGYGYTF. Based on the CDR3 plus reference TRBV3-1 and TRBJ1-2, the full variable domain is DTAVSQTPKYLVTQMGNDKSIKCEQNLGHDTMYWYKQDSKKFLKIMFSYNNKELIINETVPNRFSPKSPDKAHLNLHINSLELGDSAVYFCASSQDPGGYGYTFGSGTRLTVV.